The 27 T cell receptor beta chains below come from one sample, sequenced in a study of blood T cell repertoires in COVID-19. Using immunoSEQ multiplex PCR, the repertoire was profiled, and TCRdb retains in-frame clones only, with some absent. The sample contains around 450,000 clones, about 85% of which appear only once. Sequencing used PBMCs or T cells enriched from blood (not recorded which). These receptors were taken from a woman younger than 35 with acute COVID-19.

The genes are TRBV30 and TRBJ1-5; D is ambiguous. The CDR3 extends over 14 amino acids. The V end was cut by 0 bases, the J end by 2 bases, with 8 bases between. Per the germline V gene, CDR1 is GTSNPN and CDR2 is SVGIG (reference sequence). CDR3 loop: CAWSVTSGNQPQHF. CDR3 bases: TGTGCCTGGAGTGTAACCTCAGGCAATCAGCCCCAGCATTTT. Full variable domain (outside the CDR3, taken from reference TRBV30 and TRBJ1-5): SQTIHQWPATLVQPVGSPLSLECTVEGTSNPNLYWYRQAAGRGLQLLFYSVGIGQISSEVPQNLSASRPQDRQFILSSKKLLLSDSGFYLCAWSVTSGNQPQHFGDGTRLSIL.

Turning to this clone: This sample also contains other DNA sequences that code for the same CDR3. The chain couples TRBV7-9 to TRBJ2-3, with TRBD2 matching over 10 bases. The CDR3 is made up of 16 amino acids. J was trimmed by 2 bases and V by 1 base; bases with no gene match: 3. CDR1 and CDR2 (germline): SEHNR, FQNEAQ (reference sequence). The chain's CDR3 is CASSLGTSGYTDTQYF. CDR3 DNA sequence: TGTGCCAGCAGCTTAGGGACTAGCGGTTACACAGATACGCAGTATTTT. The full variable domain, with the rest looked up from reference TRBV7-9 and TRBJ2-3, is DTGVSQNPRHKITKRGQNVTFRCDPISEHNRLYWYRQTLGQGPEFLTYFQNEAQLEKSRLLSDRFSAERPKGSFSTLEIQRTEQGDSAMYLCASSLGTSGYTDTQYFGPGTRLTVL.

The chain employs TRBV6-4 and TRBJ1-2; D perhaps matches TRBD1 (5 bases). There are 14 residues in the CDR3. From germline, CDR1 is MRHNA and CDR2 SNTAGT. With 0 bases removed from V and 1 base from J, the gap between germline ends came to 6 bases. The CDR3 loop reads CASSDSTVNYGYTF. The CDR3 bases are TGTGCCAGCAGTGACTCGACAGTTAACTATGGCTACACCTTC.

This chain links TRBV19 with TRBJ2-1; D remains ambiguous. Looked up from germline, CDR1 is LNHDA and CDR2 is SQIVND (reference sequence). Trimming took off 3 bases at V and 7 bases at J, with 7 bases between the two ends. The CDR3 loop spans 12 amino acids. CDR3 coding DNA: TGTGCCAGTAGTATTCCCCGGAATGAGCAGTTCTTC. Amino acid sequence: CASSIPRNEQFF.

The chain employs TRBV12-3 or TRBV12-4 and TRBJ2-2; TRBD2 is a possible D gene (5 bases). Trimming removed 10 bases from V and 3 bases from J, with 9 bases in between. This CDR3 has 12 amino acids. The CDR3 region has the DNA TGTGCCACCAAGGGAGACACCGGGGAGCTGTTTTTT. It translates to CATKGDTGELFF.

This clone was found a few times. V is TRBV7-9 and J is TRBJ1-2, with TRBD1 identical over 7 bases. The CDR3 sequence is 13 residues long. V was pared by 1 base and J by 7 bases, with 3 bases of the junction left unmatched. Germline CDR1 is SEHNR and CDR2 is FQNEAQ (reference sequence). In nucleotides, the CDR3 is TGTGCCAGCAGCTTAGGGGGACAGATTGGCTACACCTTC. Translating it yields CASSLGGQIGYTF. Using reference TRBV7-9 and TRBJ1-2 for the parts outside the CDR3, the full variable domain is DTGVSQNPRHKITKRGQNVTFRCDPISEHNRLYWYRQTLGQGPEFLTYFQNEAQLEKSRLLSDRFSAERPKGSFSTLEIQRTEQGDSAMYLCASSLGGQIGYTFGSGTRLTVV.

The genes are TRBV5-1 and TRBJ2-3, with TRBD2 matching 14 bases. V dropped 4 bases and J dropped 0; count of bases not matched to a gene: 7. The V gene's germline CDR1 is SGHRS and CDR2 YFSETQ. This CDR3 is built from 18 residues. CDR3 protein: CASSQRLAGGTSTDTQYF. In DNA form, the CDR3 reads TGCGCCAGCAGCCAAAGACTAGCGGGGGGGACAAGCACAGATACGCAGTATTTT.

The V and J genes are TRBV28 and TRBJ1-6; D not certain. The length of the CDR3 is 18 residues. The V gene lost 4 bases and the J gene lost 3 bases, with 19 bases spanning the gap. In germline, CDR1 is MDHEN, CDR2 SYDVKM. The CDR3 DNA is TGTGCCAGCAGTTCCACCGGAAGGCAGAGAGGCTATAATTCACCCCTCCACTTT. This codes for CASSSTGRQRGYNSPLHF.

This clone has just a few counts. The chain has TRBV4-1 and TRBJ2-2; 7 bases agree with TRBD2. Germline V CDR1 and CDR2: MGHRA, YSYEKL. The V segment lost 6 bases and the J segment 0 bases; nucleotides outside the gene matches: 1. This CDR3 spans 14 amino acids. CDR3 bases: TGCGCCAGCAGAGGACTAGCGAACACCGGGGAGCTGTTTTTT. It specifies CASRGLANTGELFF.

The J gene is TRBJ1-5, the V gene TRBV28; D perhaps matches TRBD1 (6 bases). Trimming pared 3 bases from V and 0 bases from J, leaving 15 bases between. The CDR3 runs 17 residues. The germline CDR1 and CDR2 sequences are MDHEN and SYDVKM. CDR3 coding DNA: TGTGCCAGCAGTTTTAGTAAAGGGGGTAATAGCAATCAGCCCCAGCATTTT. Translation: CASSFSKGGNSNQPQHF.

This clone was seen a few times. The rearrangement joins TRBV2 to TRBJ2-5, with TRBD2 identical over 13 bases. The CDR3 sequence is 16 residues long. V shed 6 bases and J 5 bases; nucleotides not matched to a gene: 9. The germline gives CDR1 SNHLY, CDR2 FYNNEI. The CDR3 sequence: CASRRSGLAGRETQYF. The CDR3 bases are TGTGCCAGCAGAAGATCGGGACTAGCGGGACGCGAGACCCAGTACTTC.

This clone was counted many times. J is TRBJ1-5 and V is TRBV6-4, with no clear D. Germline-derived CDR1 and CDR2 are MRHNA and SNTAGT. This CDR3 region has 15 residues. Trimming pared 8 bases from V and 2 bases from J, leaving 16 bases between. The CDR3 spells CASAQESGGNQPQHF. In DNA form, the CDR3 reads TGTGCCAGCGCCCAGGAGTCCGGGGGCAATCAGCCCCAGCATTTT.

This clone occurred a few times. The J gene is TRBJ1-3, the V gene TRBV9; D gene uncertain. The CDR3 sequence is 16 residues long. Germline V CDR1 and CDR2: SGDLS, YYNGEE. V was clipped by 1 base and J by 0 bases, with 11 bases between them. CDR3 residues: CASSVSSGYSGNTIYF. Written as DNA, the CDR3 is TGTGCCAGCAGCGTATCCTCAGGATACTCTGGAAACACCATATATTTT.

Details on this clone: This same CDR3 is encoded by further DNA sequences in the sample. This chain uses TRBV6-5 with TRBJ1-3; D possibly corresponds to TRBD1 (6 bases). V shed 0 bases and J shed 3 bases, with 9 bases lying between them. Germline V gene lookup returns CDR1 MNHEY and CDR2 SVGAGI. This CDR3 has 15 amino acids. CDR3 sequence: CASSYSRGLGNTIYF. The CDR3 region has the DNA TGTGCCAGCAGTTACTCGCGGGGGCTTGGAAACACCATATATTTT.

The chain couples TRBV7-8 to TRBJ1-5, with TRBD1 identical over 8 bases. Germline lookup yields CDR1 SGHVS and CDR2 FQNEAQ. With 1 base clipped from V and 6 bases from J, the junction kept 5 bases outside the gene matches. CDR3 size: 15 residues. Here the CDR3 reads CASSLGTGQGQPQHF. CDR3 DNA sequence: TGTGCCAGCAGCTTAGGGACAGGGCAGGGTCAGCCCCAGCATTTT.

The V gene is TRBV18, the J gene TRBJ2-7; D remains ambiguous. Germline-derived CDR1 and CDR2 are KGHSH and LQKENI. V shed 3 bases and J shed 0 bases, with 3 bases lying between them. The CDR3 length is 12 residues. In DNA form, the CDR3 reads TGTGCCAGCTCACCCCGCTCCTACGAGCAGTACTTC. This translates into CASSPRSYEQYF.

The chain couples TRBV13 to TRBJ2-1, with D perhaps matching TRBD2 (6 bases). CDR1 and CDR2 from the germline V gene are PRHDT and FYEKMQ (reference sequence). V gave up 6 bases and J gave up 4 bases, with 10 bases separating them. The CDR3 is made up of 13 amino acids. CDR3: CASRAGNYNEQFF. The CDR3 DNA follows: TGTGCCAGCAGGGCGGGGAATTACAATGAGCAGTTCTTC.

J is TRBJ2-7 and V is TRBV7-2, with D tentatively TRBD2 (5 bases). The CDR3 totals 16 residues. Trimming cost V 1 base and J 3 bases, with 16 bases left between them. CDR1 SGHTA and CDR2 FQGNSA come from the germline V gene. CDR3 sequence reads: CASSLGAALTYYEQYF. CDR3 sequence (DNA): TGTGCCAGCAGCTTAGGAGCGGCGCTGACTTACTACGAGCAGTACTTC.

There are a few counts of this clone. The chain couples TRBV3-1 (or the pseudogene TRBV3-2) to TRBJ2-7; 9 positions match TRBD2. From germline, CDR1 is LGHDT and CDR2 YNNKEL (reference sequence). This CDR3 region has 15 residues. V lost 2 bases, J lost 0 bases, and 2 bases stayed unmatched. The CDR3 DNA follows: TGTGCCAGCAGCCAAAGCGGGGGGACCTCCTACGAGCAGTACTTC. It specifies CASSQSGGTSYEQYF.

The chain recombines TRBV27 with TRBJ2-7; D might be TRBD2 (5 bases). V lost 5 bases and J 3 bases, leaving 11 bases between the germline ends. There are 13 residues in the CDR3. CDR1 and CDR2 (germline): MNHEY, SMNVEV (reference sequence). In DNA form, the CDR3 reads TGTGCCAGCAGTCCCCGGGATTACTACGAGCAGTACTTC. Translating gives CASSPRDYYEQYF.

The J gene is TRBJ1-1, the V gene TRBV5-1, with 7 bases fitting TRBD1. The germline CDR1 and CDR2 sequences are SGHRS and YFSETQ. Unmatched junction bases numbered 8, after V lost 0 bases and J lost 3 bases. The CDR3 consists of 16 residues. The CDR3 spells CASSLGQGGWDTEAFF. CDR3 in DNA: TGCGCCAGCAGCTTGGGACAGGGAGGATGGGACACTGAAGCTTTCTTT.

The chain couples TRBV5-1 to TRBJ1-2; the D gene is possibly TRBD1 (5 bases). This CDR3 region has 14 residues. Germline V lookup: CDR1 SGHRS, CDR2 YFSETQ. The V end lost 3 bases, the J end lost 5 bases, and 14 bases lay between the germline ends. In nucleotides, the CDR3 is TGCGCCAGCAGCTCCTTTATGGGGGGGTATGGCTACACCTTC. It yields the protein CASSSFMGGYGYTF.

This clone was seen many times. This sequence joins TRBV7-9 and TRBJ1-3; 7 bases agree with TRBD1. This CDR3 has 16 amino acids. Germline CDR1 and CDR2: SEHNR and FQNEAQ (reference sequence). Trimming at V came to 6 bases and at J to 5 bases, leaving 13 bases not matched to a gene. CDR3 sequence (DNA): TGTGCCAGCAGTTTATCCGGAGGGGGCCAAAGAAACACCATATATTTT. This gives the protein CASSLSGGGQRNTIYF.

The chain employs TRBV3-1 (or the pseudogene TRBV3-2) and TRBJ2-5, with 7 bases matching TRBD1. Germline V gives CDR1 LGHDT, CDR2 YNNKEL (reference sequence). The CDR3 is 15 residues long. V gave up 1 base and J gave up 5 bases; unmatched junction bases: 7. CDR3 region: CASSQVRQGLETQYF. CDR3 DNA sequence: TGTGCCAGCAGCCAAGTAAGACAGGGTTTGGAGACCCAGTACTTC.

The rearrangement links TRBV7-8 to TRBJ2-5; unclear D gene. V dropped 5 bases and J dropped 1 base, with 11 bases sitting between them. This CDR3 contains 14 residues. Germline V gene lookup returns CDR1 SGHVS and CDR2 FQNEAQ. CDR3 residues: CASSTRLVQETQYF. The CDR3 coding sequence is TGTGCCAGCAGCACCCGGTTAGTCCAAGAGACCCAGTACTTC.

The rearrangement joins TRBV6-5 to TRBJ1-5; TRBD1 matches at 8 bases. With 11 bases clipped from V and 5 bases from J, the junction kept 8 bases outside the gene matches. Per germline, CDR1 MNHEY and CDR2 SVGAGI. This CDR3 region has 13 residues. CDR3 region: CAGRTGNHQPQHF. In DNA form, the CDR3 reads TGTGCCGGCCGGACAGGGAATCATCAGCCCCAGCATTTT.

CDR3 sequence reads: CASSLAGTGTYNEQFF. CDR3 coding DNA: TGCGCCAGCAGCTTGGCCGGGACAGGCACCTACAATGAGCAGTTCTTC. The chain combines TRBV5-1 with TRBJ2-1, with 8 bases identical to TRBD1. Germline V gene sequence: CDR1 SGHRS, CDR2 YFSETQ. With V trimmed by 0 bases and J by 2 bases, 4 bases remained unmatched. This CDR3 has 16 amino acids.